The 19 T cell receptor beta chains below all came from one sample that was sequenced in a study of immune cell composition in non-small cell lung cancer (dated by TCRdb to about 2017). Normal lung samples came from the same patient and consisted of non-adjacent lung tissue collected as far from the tumour as possible, at a distance of at least 3 cm. Libraries were prepared through the immunoSEQ multiplex PCR assay. The immuneACCESS repertoire file appears here via TCRdb, limited to in-frame rearrangements. These files lack a portion of the clones; in checked studies, under half of the deficit traces to unresolved V genes, and the cause of the others is not known. Recorded for this sample are about 7,900 clones; roughly two thirds of them occurred a single time. Jointly, the top ten make up roughly 23% of the sample. What was sequenced was non-adjacent lung tissue. All receptors come from a human donor with non-small cell lung cancer.

This sequence joins TRBV11-2 and TRBJ1-5; D is unclear. Trimming pared 1 base from V and 3 bases from J, leaving 13 bases between. Per germline, CDR1 SGHAT and CDR2 FQNNGV. This CDR3 has 16 residues. CDR3 residues: CASSLGASRLNQPQHF. The CDR3 bases are TGTGCCAGCAGCTTAGGAGCTTCGAGGCTCAATCAGCCCCAGCATTTT.

The chain couples TRBV18 to TRBJ1-5; the D gene is possibly TRBD1 (5 bases). V was cut by 0 bases and J by 9 bases, with 12 bases left in between. The CDR3 totals 14 residues. Germline V gene sequence: CDR1 KGHSH, CDR2 LQKENI. The CDR3 protein is CASSPPGPGLPQHF. The CDR3 nucleotides are TGTGCCAGCTCACCACCGGGGCCAGGGCTGCCCCAGCATTTT.

This sequence joins TRBV29-1 and TRBJ1-5; tentative D call: TRBD1 (5 bases). Trimming took off 6 bases at V and 2 bases at J, with 17 bases between the two ends. The CDR3 totals 15 residues. From germline, CDR1 is SQVTM and CDR2 ANQGSEA. In DNA, the CDR3 is TGCAGCGTACAACCGGGGGGGGAAGGCAATCAGCCCCAGCATTTT. Translation: CSVQPGGEGNQPQHF.

This clone was seen just once. The J gene is TRBJ1-2, the V gene TRBV11-2; 7 bases map to TRBD1. In germline, CDR1 is SGHAT, CDR2 FQNNGV. V lost 4 bases, J lost 4 bases, and 3 bases stayed unmatched. This CDR3 region has 13 residues. CDR3 loop: CASSSGTAYGYTF. The CDR3 bases are TGTGCCAGCAGCTCCGGGACAGCCTATGGCTACACCTTC.

The V and J genes are TRBV27 and TRBJ1-3; tentatively, D is TRBD1 (6 bases). The CDR3 consists of 16 residues. Germline loops: CDR1 MNHEY, CDR2 SMNVEV (reference sequence). V lost 3 bases and J 0 bases, leaving 12 bases between the germline ends. CDR3 bases: TGTGCCAGCAGTTTGTCGACAGGCCTCTCTGGAAACACCATATATTTT. This codes for CASSLSTGLSGNTIYF.

The gene calls are TRBV4-3 and TRBJ2-7, with 8 bases identical to TRBD1. The CDR3 totals 14 residues. With V trimmed by 4 bases and J by 3 bases, 5 bases remained unmatched. The germline CDR1 and CDR2 sequences are LGHNA and YSLEER. The chain's CDR3 is CASSPDRGGYEQYF. The DNA of the CDR3 is TGCGCCAGCAGCCCCGACAGGGGAGGCTACGAGCAGTACTTC.

The CDR3 bases are TGTGCCAGCACAGGGACAGTGGCGGTGAGCACCTTC. It yields the protein CASTGTVAVSTF. The gene calls are TRBV5-8 and TRBJ1-2, with 7 bases aligning to TRBD1. This CDR3 contains 12 residues. The trim removed 6 bases at V and 13 bases at J, leaving 12 bases unmatched. CDR1 SGHTS and CDR2 YDEGEE come from the germline V gene.

The rearrangement uses TRBV7-8 and TRBJ2-2; 10 positions agree with TRBD1. V was pared by 6 bases and J by 6 bases, with 7 bases of the junction left unmatched. The length of the CDR3 is 15 residues. Germline CDR1 is SGHVS and CDR2 is FQNEAQ. CDR3 coding DNA: TGTGCCAGCAGATGGGACAGGGGTAACGCCGGGGAGCTGTTTTTT. This sequence encodes CASRWDRGNAGELFF. Supplemented by reference TRBV7-8 and TRBJ2-2, the full variable domain reads GAGVSQSPRYKVAKRGQDVALRCDPISGHVSLFWYQQALGQGPEFLTYFQNEAQLDKSGLPSDRFFAERPEGSVSTLKIQRTQQEDSAVYLCASRWDRGNAGELFFGEGSRLTVL.

CDR3 loop: CASSSGSGGGTDTQYF. CDR3 DNA: TGCGCCAGCAGCTCCGGGTCGGGGGGGGGCACAGATACGCAGTATTTT. The chain joins TRBV10-1 to TRBJ2-3; TRBD2 matches 8 bases. The length of the CDR3 is 16 residues. V lost 6 bases, J lost 1 base, and 9 bases stayed unmatched. Germline V gene lookup returns CDR1 WNHNN and CDR2 SYGVQD (reference sequence).

The chain uses TRBV19 and TRBJ1-1, with D unresolved. The CDR3 sequence is 14 residues long. The germline V and J ends were trimmed by 7 bases and 4 bases, with 16 bases remaining between them. CDR1 LNHDA and CDR2 SQIVND come from the germline V gene (reference sequence). In DNA form, the CDR3 reads TGTGCCAGTACCCCGTCATTGTCCAGCACTGAAGCTTTCTTT. Amino acid sequence: CASTPSLSSTEAFF.

There are a few counts of this clone. The V gene is TRBV6-4, the J gene TRBJ2-2, with 8 bases that match TRBD2. In germline, CDR1 is MRHNA, CDR2 SNTAGT. Germline trimming cut 6 bases from V and 5 bases from J; bases unmatched to any gene: 2. This CDR3 contains 13 residues. CDR3 nucleotides: TGTGCCAGCAGACTAGCGGAGACCGGGGAGCTGTTTTTT. Its translation: CASRLAETGELFF.

The genes are TRBV6-1 and TRBJ2-3; 8 bases fit TRBD2. CDR3 size: 17 residues. Germline loops: CDR1 MNHNS, CDR2 SASEGT. Trimming cost V 1 base and J 1 base; bases outside gene matches: 7. In nucleotides, the CDR3 is TGTGCCAGCAGTGAAGAGAGGAGCGGGGGCCGCACAGATACGCAGTATTTT. It encodes CASSEERSGGRTDTQYF.

The V call is TRBV18, the J call TRBJ2-7, with D maybe TRBD1 (5 bases). The CDR3 runs 11 residues. Per germline, CDR1 KGHSH and CDR2 LQKENI. V was pared by 5 bases and J by 3 bases, with 5 bases between. The CDR3 DNA reads as TGTGCCAGCTCAGACAGCTACGAGCAGTACTTC. It specifies CASSDSYEQYF.

V usage is TRBV19 and J usage is TRBJ1-2; 7 bases are a match to TRBD1. The V gene's germline CDR1 is LNHDA and CDR2 SQIVND (reference sequence). V was pared by 5 bases and J by 0 bases, with 6 bases of the junction left unmatched. This CDR3 spans 15 amino acids. The chain's CDR3 is CASSATGPANYGYTF. CDR3 bases: TGTGCCAGTAGTGCGACAGGGCCAGCTAACTATGGCTACACCTTC. Drawing the rest from reference TRBV19 and TRBJ1-2, the complete variable domain is DGGITQSPKYLFRKEGQNVTLSCEQNLNHDAMYWYRQDPGQGLRLIYYSQIVNDFQKGDIAEGYSVSREKKESFPLTVTSAQKNPTAFYLCASSATGPANYGYTFGSGTRLTVV.

Note on this clone: Additional DNA sequences in this sample encode the identical CDR3. The chain uses TRBV19 and TRBJ1-1, with a weak D call TRBD1 (5 bases). The CDR3 runs 12 residues. Germline-derived CDR1 and CDR2 are LNHDA and SQIVND (reference sequence). V lost 1 base and J 5 bases, leaving 5 bases between the germline ends. This chain's CDR3 is CASSIAGTEAFF. CDR3 in DNA: TGTGCCAGTAGTATAGCAGGGACTGAAGCTTTCTTT.

This chain joins TRBV7-9 and TRBJ1-4, with D possibly matching TRBD1 (6 bases). This CDR3 has 13 amino acids. V gave up 1 base and J gave up 8 bases, with 8 bases separating them. CDR1 SEHNR and CDR2 FQNEAQ come from the germline V gene (reference sequence). This CDR3 reads CASSLGGREKLFF. The CDR3 bases are TGTGCCAGCAGCTTAGGGGGGCGGGAAAAACTGTTTTTT.

The chain employs TRBV4-3 and TRBJ1-2; TRBD1 matches 8 bases. Germline CDR1 and CDR2: LGHNA and YSLEER. With 4 bases clipped from V and 8 bases from J, the junction kept 3 bases outside the gene matches. The CDR3 consists of 12 residues. In DNA, the CDR3 is TGCGCCAGCAGCCTGGACAGGGAAGGCTACACCTTC. It encodes CASSLDREGYTF.

This chain links TRBV11-2 with TRBJ1-2; 8 nucleotides align to TRBD1. The V and J ends lost 1 base and 3 bases, in that order; junction bases with no gene match: 4. Germline V CDR1 and CDR2: SGHAT, FQNNGV. The CDR3 has 15 amino acids. For the CDR3, the DNA is TGTGCCAGCAGCTTAGGAAACAGGGGGTACTATGGCTACACCTTC. Residues: CASSLGNRGYYGYTF.

In its sample, this clone was seen a few times. The chain has TRBV9 and TRBJ1-5; maybe TRBD1 (5 bases). This CDR3 spans 16 amino acids. Germline V lookup: CDR1 SGDLS, CDR2 YYNGEE. V dropped 7 bases and J dropped 4 bases, with 21 bases sitting between them. The CDR3 DNA is TGTGCCAGCGCTACTGGGGGGGACCAGCGTAATCAGCCCCAGCATTTT. This gives the protein CASATGGDQRNQPQHF.